This T cell receptor (beta chain) was profiled in a study of cytomegalovirus exposure and HLA in healthy donors. Study background: Among the approximately 410 genotyped donors, 81% were placed in the Caucasian-associated ancestry cluster.

In the case of this clone: Its specificity is unknown.

Findings and caveats of the study: Later, TCR association rates were found to vary by HLA locus, highest for DRB1 and lowest for HLA-C.

Use of 60 Vbeta and 13 Jbeta primers characterized the PCR. The repertoire was sequenced with immunoSEQ multiplex PCR; TCRdb's copy has only in-frame clones and lacks some. The sample records roughly 140,000 clones, around 77% being singletons. Germline V lookup: CDR1 SGHNT, CDR2 YYREEE (reference sequence). V gave up 5 bases and J gave up 1 base, with 16 bases separating them. The CDR3 consists of 15 residues. This chain links TRBV5-4 with TRBJ2-7, with D tentatively TRBD1 (5 bases). Sequencing was carried out using PBMCs. This clonotype was obtained from a woman in her 40s in good health and CMV-seropositive. CDR3 DNA: TGTGCCAGCAGTCTTGACGCAGGGTCGTCCTACGAGCAGTACTTC. Protein sequence: CASSLDAGSSYEQYF.